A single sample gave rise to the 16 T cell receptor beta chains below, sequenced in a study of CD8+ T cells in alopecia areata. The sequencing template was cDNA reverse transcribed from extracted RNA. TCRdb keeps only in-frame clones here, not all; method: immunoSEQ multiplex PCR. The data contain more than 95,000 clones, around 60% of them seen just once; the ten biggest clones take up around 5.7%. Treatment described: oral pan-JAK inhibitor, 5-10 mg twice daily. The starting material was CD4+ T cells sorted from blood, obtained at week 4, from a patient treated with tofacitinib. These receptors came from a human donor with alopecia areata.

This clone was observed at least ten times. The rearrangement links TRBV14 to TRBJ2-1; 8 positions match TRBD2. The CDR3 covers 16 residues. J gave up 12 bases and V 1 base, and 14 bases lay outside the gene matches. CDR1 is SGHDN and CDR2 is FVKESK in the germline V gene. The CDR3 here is CASSQGVPSGPLVQFF. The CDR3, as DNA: TGTGCCAGCAGCCAAGGCGTACCTAGCGGGCCGTTGGTGCAGTTCTTC.

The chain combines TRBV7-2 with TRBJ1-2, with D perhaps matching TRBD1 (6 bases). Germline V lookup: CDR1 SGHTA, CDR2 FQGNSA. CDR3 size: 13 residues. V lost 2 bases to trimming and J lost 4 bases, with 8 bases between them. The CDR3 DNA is TGTGCCAGCAGCTTACCACAGGGCTATGGCTACACCTTC. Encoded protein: CASSLPQGYGYTF.

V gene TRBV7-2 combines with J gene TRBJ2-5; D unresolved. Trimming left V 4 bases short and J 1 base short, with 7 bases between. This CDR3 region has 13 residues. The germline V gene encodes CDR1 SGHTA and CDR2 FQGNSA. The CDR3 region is CASSSLLQETQYF. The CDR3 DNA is TGTGCCAGCAGCTCCCTTCTCCAAGAGACCCAGTACTTC.

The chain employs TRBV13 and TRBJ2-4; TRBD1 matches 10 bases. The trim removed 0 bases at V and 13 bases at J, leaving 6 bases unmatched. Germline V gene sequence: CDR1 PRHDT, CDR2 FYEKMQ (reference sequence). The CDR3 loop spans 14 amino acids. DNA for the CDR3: TGTGCCAGCAGCTTAGGGGTGACAGGGGGCCGGCAGTACTTC. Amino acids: CASSLGVTGGRQYF. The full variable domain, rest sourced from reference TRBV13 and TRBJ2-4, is AAGVIQSPRHLIKEKRETATLKCYPIPRHDTVYWYQQGPGQDPQFLISFYEKMQSDKGSIPDRFSAQQFSDYHSELNMSSLELGDSALYFCASSLGVTGGRQYFGAGTRLSVL.

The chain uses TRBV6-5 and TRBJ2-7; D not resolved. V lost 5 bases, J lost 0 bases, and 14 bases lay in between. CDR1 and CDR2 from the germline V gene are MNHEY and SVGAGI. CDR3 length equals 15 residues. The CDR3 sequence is CASSPRLTVSYEQYF. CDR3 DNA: TGTGCCAGCAGTCCCCGCCTTACCGTCTCCTACGAGCAGTACTTC.

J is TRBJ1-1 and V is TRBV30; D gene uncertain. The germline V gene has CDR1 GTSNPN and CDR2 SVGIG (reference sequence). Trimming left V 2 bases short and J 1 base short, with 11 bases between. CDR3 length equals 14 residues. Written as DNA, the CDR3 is TGTGCCTGGAGTATCAGTGTGGGGAACACTGAAGCTTTCTTT. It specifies CAWSISVGNTEAFF.

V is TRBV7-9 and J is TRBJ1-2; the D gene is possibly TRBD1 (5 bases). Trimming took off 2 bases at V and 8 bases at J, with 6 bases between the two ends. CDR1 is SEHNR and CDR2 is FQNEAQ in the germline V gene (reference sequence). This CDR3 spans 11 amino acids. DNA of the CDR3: TGTGCCAGCAGCTTAAAGGGGGGCTACACCTTC. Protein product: CASSLKGGYTF.

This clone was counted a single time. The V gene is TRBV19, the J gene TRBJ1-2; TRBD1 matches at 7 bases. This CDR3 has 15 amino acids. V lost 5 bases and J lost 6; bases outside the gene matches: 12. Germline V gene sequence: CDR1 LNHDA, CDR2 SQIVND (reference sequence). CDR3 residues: CASSPPGQHLNGYTF. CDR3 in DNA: TGTGCCAGTAGTCCCCCGGGACAGCATCTCAATGGCTACACCTTC.

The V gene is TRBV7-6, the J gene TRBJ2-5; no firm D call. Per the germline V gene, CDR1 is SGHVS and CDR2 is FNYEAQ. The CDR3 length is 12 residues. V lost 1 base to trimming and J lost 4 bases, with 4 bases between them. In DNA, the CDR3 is TGTGCCAGCAGCTTAGTTGCAGAGACCCAGTACTTC. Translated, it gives CASSLVAETQYF.

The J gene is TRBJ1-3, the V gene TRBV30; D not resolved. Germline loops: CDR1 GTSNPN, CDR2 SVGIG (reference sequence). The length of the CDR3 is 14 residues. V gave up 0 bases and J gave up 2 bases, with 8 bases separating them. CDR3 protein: CAWSVATTGNTIYF. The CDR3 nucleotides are TGTGCCTGGAGTGTGGCAACAACTGGAAACACCATATATTTT. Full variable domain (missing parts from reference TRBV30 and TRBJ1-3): SQTIHQWPATLVQPVGSPLSLECTVEGTSNPNLYWYRQAAGRGLQLLFYSVGIGQISSEVPQNLSASRPQDRQFILSSKKLLLSDSGFYLCAWSVATTGNTIYFGEGSWLTVV.

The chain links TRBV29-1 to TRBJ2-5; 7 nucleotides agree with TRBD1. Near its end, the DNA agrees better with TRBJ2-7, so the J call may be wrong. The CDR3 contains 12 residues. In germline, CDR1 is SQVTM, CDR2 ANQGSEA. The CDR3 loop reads CSVAGQSYEQYF. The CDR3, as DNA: TGCAGCGTTGCGGGACAGAGCTACGAGCAGTACTTC.

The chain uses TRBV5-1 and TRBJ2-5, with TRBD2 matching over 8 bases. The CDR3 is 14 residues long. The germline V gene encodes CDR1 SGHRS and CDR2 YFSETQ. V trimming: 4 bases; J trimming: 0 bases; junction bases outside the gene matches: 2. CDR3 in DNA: TGCGCCAGCAGCCCTAGCGGGCACCAAGAGACCCAGTACTTC. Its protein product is CASSPSGHQETQYF.

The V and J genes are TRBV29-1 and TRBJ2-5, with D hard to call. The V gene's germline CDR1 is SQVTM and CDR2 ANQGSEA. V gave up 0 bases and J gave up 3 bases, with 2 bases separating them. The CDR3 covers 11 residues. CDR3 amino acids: CSVEEEETQYF. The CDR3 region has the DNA TGCAGCGTTGAAGAGGAAGAGACCCAGTACTTC. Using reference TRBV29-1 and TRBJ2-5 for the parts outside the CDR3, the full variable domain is SAVISQKPSRDICQRGTSLTIQCQVDSQVTMMFWYRQQPGQSLTLIATANQGSEATYESGFVIDKFPISRPNLTFSTLTVSNMSPEDSSIYLCSVEEEETQYFGPGTRLLVL.

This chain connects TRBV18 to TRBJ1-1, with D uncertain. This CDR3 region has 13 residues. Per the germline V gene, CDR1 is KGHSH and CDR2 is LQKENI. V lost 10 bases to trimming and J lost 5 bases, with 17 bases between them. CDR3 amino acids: CATLPEGGTEAFF. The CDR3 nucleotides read TGTGCCACCCTTCCAGAGGGAGGGACTGAAGCTTTCTTT.

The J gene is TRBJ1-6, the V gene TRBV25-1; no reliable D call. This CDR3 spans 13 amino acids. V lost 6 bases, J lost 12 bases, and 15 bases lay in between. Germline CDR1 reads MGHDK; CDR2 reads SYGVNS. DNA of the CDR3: TGTGCCAGCAGAGCCTCCCAAAATGGACCCCTCCACTTT. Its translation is CASRASQNGPLHF.

CDR3 nucleotide sequence: TGTGCCTGGAGTACCTCAGGGGGTGGCTACACCTTC. Residues: CAWSTSGGGYTF. The chain couples TRBV30 to TRBJ1-2, with 7 bases lining up with TRBD1. V dropped 2 bases and J dropped 7; count of bases not matched to a gene: 4. From germline, CDR1 is GTSNPN and CDR2 SVGIG (reference sequence). The CDR3 sequence is 12 residues long.